This T cell receptor beta chain was found in a study of cytomegalovirus exposure and HLA in healthy donors. Measured with immunoSEQ multiplex PCR; TCRdb has only the in-frame clones, and not every one. The table lists 250,000 or so clones, nearly 90% of them singletons, with 0.35% to 0.45% in the top ten. This CDR3 has 14 amino acids. V was pared by 6 bases and J by 1 base, with 5 bases of the junction left unmatched. CDR1 is SNHLY, CDR2 FYNNEI, per germline. This TCR came from a woman in her late teens or twenties in good health and CMV-seronegative. The gene calls are TRBV2 and TRBJ2-5; 7 bases fit TRBD2. The sequencing sample was made of PBMCs. For the CDR3, the DNA is TGTGCCAGCAGCCCGACTAGCTTCCAAGAGACCCAGTACTTC. It translates to CASSPTSFQETQYF.